Each of the 19 T cell receptor beta chains below was sequenced from the same sample in a study of T cell responses to AZD1222 COVID-19 vaccine. Some clones are missing from TCRdb's copy, which holds only in-frame ones; the method was immunoSEQ multiplex PCR. The table lists around 130,000 clones, 91% of them singletons, with over 2.5% in the top ten. This specimen was peripheral blood, taken on day 0 of AZD1222 vaccination. These TCRs come from an adult in good health.

The chain combines TRBV7-2 with TRBJ2-7; the D is unclear. This CDR3 comprises 13 residues. With 1 base removed from V and 2 bases from J, the gap between germline ends came to 6 bases. CDR1 and CDR2 from the germline V gene are SGHTA and FQGNSA. The DNA for the CDR3 is TGTGCCAGCAGCTTAGAGGGTGCCTACGAGCAGTACTTC. Translating gives CASSLEGAYEQYF.

This clone was detected once. The chain employs TRBV5-1 and TRBJ1-1, with D maybe TRBD1 (6 bases). V was clipped by 4 bases and J by 6 bases, with 10 bases between them. This CDR3 spans 12 amino acids. Germline-derived CDR1 and CDR2 are SGHRS and YFSETQ. The chain's CDR3 is CASSPTGPEAFF. CDR3 sequence (DNA): TGCGCCAGCAGCCCGACAGGCCCTGAAGCTTTCTTT.

This clone has more than one count but fewer than ten. The gene calls are TRBV7-3 and TRBJ2-4; the D call may be TRBD1 or TRBD2 (6 bases each). V was cut by 4 bases and J by 8 bases, with 12 bases left in between. Germline loops: CDR1 SGHTA, CDR2 FQGTGA. CDR3 size: 13 residues. The CDR3 protein is CASSSPGADIQYF. CDR3 DNA: TGTGCCAGCAGCTCTCCGGGGGCCGACATTCAGTACTTC.

Of note for this clone: A read error may produce the germline difference seen at one junction end. V usage is TRBV4-1 and J usage is TRBJ2-2; TRBD2 aligns across 15 bases. CDR3 length: 21 residues. Germline CDR1 and CDR2: MGHRA and YSYEKL. CDR3 nucleotides: TGCGCCAGCAGCCAAGGTCCAGGGACTAGCGGGAGGCCCGCCCCGAGCGGGGGGCTGTTTTTT. Its protein is CASSQGPGTSGRPAPSGGLFF.

DNA for the CDR3: TGTGCCAGCAGCCGAGGGGCAGCTGCAACTAATGAAAAACTGTTTTTT. It specifies CASSRGAAATNEKLFF. The V call is TRBV7-9, the J call TRBJ1-4; maybe TRBD1 (5 bases). The V gene lost 5 bases and the J gene lost 0 bases, with 13 bases spanning the gap. CDR1 is SEHNR and CDR2 is FQNEAQ in the germline V gene (reference sequence). The CDR3 totals 16 residues.

The chain couples TRBV19 to TRBJ2-7; TRBD2 aligns across 14 bases. J gave up 4 bases and V 3 bases, and 5 bases lay outside the gene matches. CDR1 is LNHDA, CDR2 SQIVND, per germline (reference sequence). There are 16 residues in the CDR3. Written as DNA, the CDR3 is TGTGCCAGTAGTATTACCTGGACTAGCGGGGGGTACGAGCAGTACTTC. Translated, it gives CASSITWTSGGYEQYF.

The chain combines TRBV27 with TRBJ1-3, with 9 bases identical to TRBD1. V was clipped by 2 bases and J by 4 bases; unmatched bases: 12. Germline V gives CDR1 MNHEY, CDR2 SMNVEV (reference sequence). The CDR3 spans 18 residues. This chain's CDR3 is CASSLAPLTGGRGNTIYF. The CDR3 bases are TGTGCCAGCAGTTTAGCCCCTTTGACAGGGGGTCGGGGAAACACCATATATTTT.

This clone was detected once. The chain links TRBV5-1 to TRBJ2-2, with D perhaps TRBD1 (6 bases). Trimming shortened V by 6 bases and J by 1 base, and 13 bases separated the two germline ends. Germline CDR1 is SGHRS and CDR2 is YFSETQ. This CDR3 is built from 15 residues. CDR3: CASTGTLENTGELFF. CDR3 in DNA: TGCGCCAGCACCGGGACACTAGAGAACACCGGGGAGCTGTTTTTT.

The rearrangement links TRBV9 to TRBJ2-1; TRBD2 might be the D (5 bases). V gave up 2 bases and J gave up 5 bases, with 17 bases separating them. Germline CDR1 and CDR2: SGDLS and YYNGEE. The CDR3 is 16 amino acids. The DNA for the CDR3 is TGTGCCAGCAGCGTGTTGAGCGGAGATCCAAACAATGAGCAGTTCTTC. This translates into CASSVLSGDPNNEQFF. The entire variable domain, with the rest obtained from reference TRBV9 and TRBJ2-1, is as follows: DSGVTQTPKHLITATGQRVTLRCSPRSGDLSVYWYQQSLDQGLQFLIQYYNGEERAKGNILERFSAQQFPDLHSELNLSSLELGDSALYFCASSVLSGDPNNEQFFGPGTRLTVL.

The chain joins TRBV7-2 to TRBJ2-1; 11 bases map to TRBD2. The V segment lost 5 bases and the J segment 4 bases; nucleotides outside the gene matches: 13. Looked up from germline, CDR1 is SGHTA and CDR2 is FQGNSA. This CDR3 comprises 18 residues. The CDR3 spells CASSPYPVAGGVYNEQFF. CDR3 sequence (DNA): TGTGCCAGCAGCCCCTACCCAGTAGCGGGAGGGGTATACAATGAGCAGTTCTTC. Using reference TRBV7-2 and TRBJ2-1 for the parts outside the CDR3, the full variable domain is GAGVSQSPSNKVTEKGKDVELRCDPISGHTALYWYRQSLGQGLEFLIYFQGNSAPDKSGLPSDRFSAERTGGSVSTLTIQRTQQEDSAVYLCASSPYPVAGGVYNEQFFGPGTRLTVL.

The V and J genes are TRBV27 and TRBJ2-6, with 7 positions matching TRBD2. The CDR3 spans 17 residues. CDR1 is MNHEY, CDR2 SMNVEV, per germline (reference sequence). V was clipped by 1 base and J by 2 bases; unmatched bases: 5. CDR3 protein: CASSLYQGRAGANVLTF. CDR3 nucleotides: TGTGCCAGCAGTTTATACCAAGGGAGGGCTGGGGCCAACGTCCTGACTTTC.

The rearrangement uses TRBV19 and TRBJ2-3; TRBD2 matches 13 bases. Germline V lookup: CDR1 LNHDA, CDR2 SQIVND (reference sequence). With V trimmed by 6 bases and J by 5 bases, 8 bases remained unmatched. The CDR3 loop spans 16 amino acids. The CDR3 sequence is CASSPGLAGVVDTQYF. The CDR3 bases are TGTGCCAGTAGCCCTGGACTAGCGGGAGTGGTAGATACGCAGTATTTT.

The rearrangement joins TRBV7-9 to TRBJ1-1; possibly TRBD1 for D (5 bases). V gave up 5 bases and J gave up 1 base, with 11 bases separating them. The germline V gene encodes CDR1 SEHNR and CDR2 FQNEAQ (reference sequence). The length of the CDR3 is 14 residues. The CDR3 is CASSTTTGNTEAFF. The DNA of the CDR3 is TGTGCCAGCAGCACTACTACAGGGAACACTGAAGCTTTCTTT.

This clone was recorded once. The chain has TRBV11-3 and TRBJ2-5; D remains ambiguous. The germline V gene has CDR1 SGHNT and CDR2 YENEEA. The V gene lost 1 base and the J gene lost 4 bases, with 10 bases spanning the gap. The CDR3 covers 14 residues. DNA for the CDR3: TGTGCCAGCAGCTTAGCCCCCGGGCCAGAGACCCAGTACTTC. This translates into CASSLAPGPETQYF.

V is TRBV18 and J is TRBJ2-1; 7 nucleotides align to TRBD2. Germline trimming cut 3 bases from V and 3 bases from J; bases unmatched to any gene: 2. The CDR3 runs 14 residues. Germline CDR1 reads KGHSH; CDR2 reads LQKENI. CDR3 loop: CASSPSSGYNEQFF. CDR3 bases: TGTGCCAGCTCACCCTCTAGCGGCTACAATGAGCAGTTCTTC.

The gene calls are TRBV15 and TRBJ1-4, with D unclear. The CDR3 sequence is 15 residues long. Deletions cut 0 bases from V and 5 bases from J, with 10 bases between. Germline CDR1 and CDR2: LNHNV and YYDKDF (reference sequence). The CDR3 sequence is CATSRDRASNEKLFF. The CDR3 bases are TGTGCCACCAGCAGAGATAGGGCTAGCAATGAAAAACTGTTTTTT.

The chain uses TRBV2 and TRBJ2-6; D remains ambiguous. The CDR3 length is 15 residues. Germline assignment: CDR1 SNHLY and CDR2 FYNNEI. V was clipped by 5 bases and J by 0 bases, with 8 bases between them. CDR3 loop: CASSRPDSGANVLTF. The CDR3 DNA follows: TGTGCCAGCAGTAGACCGGACTCTGGGGCCAACGTCCTGACTTTC.

The chain links TRBV7-2 to TRBJ2-4, with 13 bases aligning to TRBD2. Germline V CDR1 and CDR2: SGHTA, FQGNSA. V was clipped by 3 bases and J by 8 bases; unmatched bases: 4. This CDR3 contains 15 residues. The CDR3 DNA follows: TGTGCCAGCAGCTTCTCAACTAGCGGGAGGGACATTCAGTACTTC. As protein: CASSFSTSGRDIQYF.

This chain links TRBV7-9 with TRBJ1-1; 7 positions match TRBD1. The CDR3 runs to 16 residues. The ends lost 5 bases at V and 0 bases at J; junction bases unmatched: 9. CDR1 and CDR2 (germline): SEHNR, FQNEAQ (reference sequence). The CDR3 sequence is CASSRRGQQMNTEAFF. In DNA form, the CDR3 reads TGTGCCAGCAGCCGGAGGGGACAGCAAATGAACACTGAAGCTTTCTTT.